This section outlines one T cell receptor beta chain sequence together with its context. Its specificity is unknown. Some clones are missing from TCRdb's copy, which holds only in-frame ones; the method was immunoSEQ multiplex PCR. The sample has 150,000 or so clones; about 90% are singletons. The sample is drawn from a study of T cell responses to AZD1222 COVID-19 vaccine. Study-level points and caveats: Clonal diversity may have been underestimated, and the donors were mostly white British, with more females than males. Sampling captured repertoires only after the peak T cell response.

The germline gives CDR1 MDHEN, CDR2 SYDVKM. V was clipped by 3 bases and J by 5 bases, with 7 bases between them. The CDR3 runs 12 residues. This rearrangement joins TRBV28 to TRBJ1-2; no definite D call. The sequence was collected from an adult in good health. Sequenced material: peripheral blood, taken on day 0 of AZD1222 vaccination. CDR3 sequence reads: CASSFRQYGYTF. The CDR3 nucleotides are TGTGCCAGCAGTTTCCGACAATATGGCTACACCTTC.